A single T cell receptor (beta chain) is shown here with its context. The data belong to a study of blood T cell repertoires in COVID-19. Background on the study: The samples span acute and convalescent COVID-19 from the United States, Italy and Spain. The analysed material was cDNA or gDNA that came from T cells, B-cell-depleted T cells, or PBMCs.

It was during active infection that Seattle patients were enrolled and then longitudinally followed. The germline V gene has CDR1 SGDLS and CDR2 YYNGEE. Trimming stripped 7 bases from V and 9 bases from J, with 21 bases between. This CDR3 has 14 residues. In the original processing: Using reference gene primer amplification, nucleated cell counts were estimated. Only in-frame clones appear in the TCRdb table, and some are missing; sequencing was by immunoSEQ multiplex PCR. For V, J and clone size, that table is used; D and trimming come from the DNA. The table records about 170,000 clones, around four fifths of them present only once.

V and J are TRBV9 and TRBJ2-3; D gene uncertain. The clonotype was recovered from a woman older than 75 with COVID-19, enrolled during active disease. The sequencing input was peripheral blood. Written as DNA, the CDR3 is TGTGCCAGCTACCCGACGGTCCAAAGCGACACGCAGTATTTT. This encodes CASYPTVQSDTQYF.